The 9 T cell receptor beta chains in this list originate from one sample, sequenced in a study of CD8 T cells in ankylosing spondylitis. These TCRs are of unknown antigen specificity. General study points: A TCR beta motif made of about 8 highly homologous variants seemed typical of ankylosing spondylitis blood.

TCRdb passed the 5' RACE reads through MiXCR, listing each CDR3 protein once. The sample records fewer than 450,000 distinct CDR3 sequences, 15% to 20% being singletons. The source material was blood, either unsorted or a sorted T cell fraction (not recorded which). The receptors stem from a male donor with ankylosing spondylitis.

The chain couples TRBV12-3 or TRBV12-4 to TRBJ2-7; D ambiguous. The CDR3 is 14 amino acids. V was clipped by 3 bases and J by 1 base, with 10 bases between them. As DNA, the CDR3 is TGTGCCAGCAGTTTCACTACCGGGTCCTACGAGCAGTACTTC. Its translation is CASSFTTGSYEQYF.

The rearrangement uses TRBV28 and TRBJ2-7, with D tentatively TRBD2 (6 bases). CDR1 is MDHEN and CDR2 is SYDVKM in the germline V gene. Trimming pared 5 bases from V and 3 bases from J, leaving 11 bases between. The CDR3 covers 13 residues. The CDR3, as DNA: TGTGCCAGCAGTGGTGGAGGGGTCTACGAGCAGTACTTC. Translating gives CASSGGGVYEQYF.

In this sample, this clonotype turned up once. The chain links TRBV5-5 to TRBJ2-6; TRBD2 is a possible D gene (6 bases). Germline-derived CDR1 and CDR2 are SGHKS and YYEKEE (reference sequence). The V end lost 0 bases, the J end lost 10 bases, and 20 bases lay between the germline ends. The CDR3 length is 17 residues. Here the CDR3 DNA reads TGTGCCAGCAGCTTGGCCGCGGGAAAGGGAGTTCAAAACGTCCTGACTTTC. Residues: CASSLAAGKGVQNVLTF.

This clonotype was seen a handful of times. Compared with germline, one end of the junction differs, possibly owing to a read error. The chain uses TRBV7-9 and TRBJ1-2; 7 bases are shared with TRBD1. The CDR3 extends over 12 amino acids. In germline, CDR1 is SEHNR, CDR2 FQNEAQ (reference sequence). The CDR3: CASSSNARQGSF. The CDR3 coding sequence is TGTGCCAGCAGCTCTAACGCCCGACAGGGATCATTC.

This clonotype was detected a few times. This sequence joins TRBV7-2 and TRBJ2-3, with TRBD2 as a possible D gene (6 bases). The germline V gene encodes CDR1 SGHTA and CDR2 FQGNSA. The CDR3 is made up of 15 amino acids. Trimming left V 5 bases short and J 3 bases short, with 15 bases between. The CDR3 DNA reads TGTGCCAGCAGCCACCGACTAGGAGGTACAGATACGCAGTATTTT. This encodes CASSHRLGGTDTQYF.

This chain uses TRBV7-3 with TRBJ2-7, with D perhaps matching TRBD1 or TRBD2 (5 bases each). Per the germline V gene, CDR1 is SGHTA and CDR2 is FQGTGA. The CDR3 runs to 16 residues. V was clipped by 2 bases and J by 0 bases, with 14 bases between them. The CDR3 protein is CASSLPADTSSYEQYF. CDR3 coding DNA: TGTGCCAGCAGCTTACCAGCGGACACGAGCTCCTACGAGCAGTACTTC. Supplemented by reference TRBV7-3 and TRBJ2-7, the full variable domain reads GAGVSQTPSNKVTEKGKYVELRCDPISGHTALYWYRQSLGQGPEFLIYFQGTGAADDSGLPNDRFFAVRPEGSVSTLKIQRTERGDSAVYLCASSLPADTSSYEQYFGPGTRLTVT.

This chain joins TRBV4-1 and TRBJ1-2; TRBD1 matches 7 bases. V lost 3 bases to trimming and J lost 7 bases; unmatched junction nucleotides: 8. The germline V gene has CDR1 MGHRA and CDR2 YSYEKL. The CDR3 totals 14 residues. The CDR3 sequence is CASSHPDRASGYTF. As DNA, the CDR3 is TGCGCCAGCAGCCACCCCGACAGGGCGTCTGGCTACACCTTC.

The chain uses TRBV20-1 and TRBJ1-2; 10 bases agree with TRBD1. Germline CDR1 reads DFQATT; CDR2 reads SNEGSKA (reference sequence). After removal of 6 bases from V and 2 bases from J, the junction contained 12 bases not matched to a gene. This CDR3 has 16 amino acids. The CDR3 region has the DNA TGCAGTGCCATAACCACGGGACAGGGGAACAACTATGGCTACACCTTC. Translating it yields CSAITTGQGNNYGYTF.

The J gene is TRBJ2-4, the V gene TRBV4-2, with TRBD1 as a possible D gene (6 bases). Trimming took off 2 bases at V and 9 bases at J, with 8 bases between the two ends. This CDR3 region has 12 residues. The germline V gene encodes CDR1 LGHNA and CDR2 YNFKEQ. This CDR3 reads CASSQQGSIQYF. The CDR3 bases are TGTGCCAGCAGCCAACAGGGGAGCATTCAGTACTTC.